Following are 23 T cell receptor beta chains from one sample sequenced in a study of shared clonotypes between healthy human individuals. Sequenced by immunoSEQ multiplex PCR; TCRdb stores in-frame clones only, minus some. The sample contains nearly 1 million clones, over 60% of which appear only once. The sequencing sample was made of memory CD4+ T cells sorted from blood. Stated subset: CD45RA-negative fraction. These receptor sequences come from a man younger than 35 in good health.

This clone was seen more than once but under ten times. This chain connects TRBV6-1 to TRBJ2-2; no clear D. CDR3 length: 14 amino acids. Germline assignment: CDR1 MNHNS and CDR2 SASEGT. The V end lost 0 bases, the J end lost 4 bases, and 6 bases lay between the germline ends. The CDR3 protein is CASSEAAFTGELFF. CDR3 in DNA: TGTGCCAGCAGTGAAGCGGCATTCACCGGGGAGCTGTTTTTT.

This chain joins TRBV7-6 and TRBJ2-5; 9 nucleotides line up with TRBD2. Trimming at V came to 3 bases and at J to 5 bases, leaving 7 bases not matched to a gene. This CDR3 spans 15 amino acids. In germline, CDR1 is SGHVS, CDR2 FNYEAQ. The CDR3 reads CASSFGGGAAETQYF. For the CDR3, the DNA is TGTGCCAGCAGCTTTGGCGGGGGGGCCGCGGAGACCCAGTACTTC. Variable domain in full (rest from reference TRBV7-6 and TRBJ2-5): GAGVSQSPRYKVTKRGQDVALRCDPISGHVSLYWYRQALGQGPEFLTYFNYEAQQDKSGLPNDRFSAERPEGSISTLTIQRTEQRDSAMYRCASSFGGGAAETQYFGPGTRLLVL.

The V call is TRBV6-1, the J call TRBJ2-4; D is possibly TRBD1 or TRBD2 (5 bases each). The ends were cut back, 0 bases at V and 7 bases at J, with 10 bases in the middle. Looked up from germline, CDR1 is MNHNS and CDR2 is SASEGT. This CDR3 comprises 14 residues. CDR3 sequence: CASSEAMGENIQYF. CDR3 DNA sequence: TGTGCCAGCAGTGAAGCTATGGGGGAGAACATTCAGTACTTC.

The CDR3 coding sequence is TGCAGCGTTGCCCCGACTAGCGGGAGGGCCAATGAGCAGTTCTTC. This translates into CSVAPTSGRANEQFF. The chain couples TRBV29-1 to TRBJ2-1; TRBD2 matches 14 bases. The V gene end was trimmed by 4 bases and the J gene end by 6 bases; junction bases not matched to a gene: 5. Germline V CDR1 and CDR2: SQVTM, ANQGSEA. The CDR3 has 15 amino acids.

V and J are TRBV5-1 and TRBJ2-2; D perhaps matches TRBD1 (6 bases). Germline V gives CDR1 SGHRS, CDR2 YFSETQ. This CDR3 is built from 14 residues. The V and J ends lost 3 bases and 2 bases respectively, with 8 bases between them. In DNA, the CDR3 is TGCGCCAGCAGCTGGACAGTAAACACCGGGGAGCTGTTTTTT. It codes for CASSWTVNTGELFF.

This clone was counted only a few times. This chain uses TRBV27 with TRBJ1-1; D gene uncertain. The CDR3 has 13 amino acids. Trimming stripped 6 bases from V and 5 bases from J, with 13 bases between. Germline V gene lookup returns CDR1 MNHEY and CDR2 SMNVEV (reference sequence). CDR3 residues: CASSYGGYTEAFF. The DNA for the CDR3 is TGTGCCAGCAGCTACGGTGGGTATACTGAAGCTTTCTTT.

The chain uses TRBV6-5 and TRBJ1-2; possible D gene TRBD1, 5 bases. Trimming cost V 5 bases and J 3 bases, with 10 bases left between them. CDR3 length equals 13 residues. Germline CDR1 is MNHEY and CDR2 is SVGAGI. The CDR3 nucleotides are TGTGCCAGCAGTCAGGGAATGTACTATGGCTACACCTTC. Its translation is CASSQGMYYGYTF.

The gene calls are TRBV18 and TRBJ1-2; 9 positions match TRBD1. CDR3 length: 15 residues. In germline, CDR1 is KGHSH, CDR2 LQKENI. The junction had 7 bases not matched to a gene; V was cut back by 4 bases and J by 4 bases. The DNA of the CDR3 is TGTGCCAGCTCACAAAACCGGGACAGGGCCTATGGCTACACCTTC. This translates into CASSQNRDRAYGYTF. Looking up the rest from reference TRBV18 and TRBJ1-2 gives the full variable domain: NAGVMQNPRHLVRRRGQEARLRCSPMKGHSHVYWYRQLPEEGLKFMVYLQKENIIDESGMPKERFSAEFPKEGPSILRIQQVVRGDSAAYFCASSQNRDRAYGYTFGSGTRLTVV.

This chain joins TRBV27 and TRBJ1-2, with D unresolved. Trimming pared 5 bases from V and 2 bases from J, leaving 9 bases between. Per the germline V gene, CDR1 is MNHEY and CDR2 is SMNVEV (reference sequence). The CDR3 contains 13 residues. This CDR3 is CASSRTSNYGYTF. The CDR3 DNA reads as TGTGCCAGCAGTAGGACCTCCAACTATGGCTACACCTTC.

The rearrangement links TRBV7-3 to TRBJ2-1, with D unresolved. Trimming cost V 3 bases and J 6 bases, with 9 bases left between them. Germline V gives CDR1 SGHTA, CDR2 FQGTGA. CDR3 length: 13 residues. CDR3 sequence: CASSFSGPNEQFF. CDR3 DNA sequence: TGTGCCAGCAGCTTTTCCGGGCCCAATGAGCAGTTCTTC.

V and J are TRBV7-6 and TRBJ2-3; D remains unclear. Trimming removed 5 bases from V and 1 base from J, with 10 bases in between. This CDR3 contains 14 residues. Per the germline V gene, CDR1 is SGHVS and CDR2 is FNYEAQ. CDR3: CASSTAGGTDTQYF. The CDR3 DNA reads TGTGCCAGCAGCACCGCCGGAGGCACAGATACGCAGTATTTT.

The rearrangement uses TRBV10-2 and TRBJ2-2, with 8 nucleotides matching TRBD2. CDR3 length: 15 amino acids. Germline CDR1 WSHSY, CDR2 SAAADI. The junction had 6 bases not matched to a gene; V was cut back by 3 bases and J by 6 bases. CDR3 nucleotides: TGCGCCAGCAGTGAACCGTCGGGGGGGGCCGGGGAGCTGTTTTTT. Translating gives CASSEPSGGAGELFF.

The genes are TRBV10-3 and TRBJ1-3, with 9 bases lining up with TRBD1. Germline CDR1 is ENHRY and CDR2 is SYGVKD. Germline trimming cut 11 bases from V and 4 bases from J; bases unmatched to any gene: 15. The CDR3 is made up of 16 amino acids. CDR3 residues: CAVGDRERLSGNTIYF. The CDR3 DNA reads as TGTGCCGTCGGGGACAGGGAAAGGCTGTCGGGAAACACCATATATTTT.

The J gene is TRBJ2-2, the V gene TRBV27; 9 bases are a match to TRBD2. Germline V gives CDR1 MNHEY, CDR2 SMNVEV (reference sequence). CDR3 length equals 18 residues. V lost 7 bases, J lost 5 bases, and 17 bases stayed unmatched. The chain's CDR3 is CASTSRREGRKRTGELFF. In DNA form, the CDR3 reads TGTGCCAGCACGTCCCGGCGGGAGGGCCGAAAGAGGACCGGGGAGCTGTTTTTT.

This clone showed up just once. The chain is built from TRBV6-6 and TRBJ1-1; D may be TRBD1 (5 bases). The CDR3 has 15 amino acids. Per the germline V gene, CDR1 is MNHNY and CDR2 is SVGAGI (reference sequence). The V gene lost 3 bases and the J gene lost 3 bases, with 14 bases spanning the gap. The CDR3 reads CASSYIGGGYTEAFF. The CDR3 DNA follows: TGTGCCAGCAGTTATATCGGGGGTGGGTACACTGAAGCTTTCTTT.

At least ten counts were recorded for this clone. The chain has TRBV30 and TRBJ1-5; D unclear. The CDR3 has 13 amino acids. The germline V gene has CDR1 GTSNPN and CDR2 SVGIG (reference sequence). V was trimmed by 2 bases and J by 2 bases, leaving 7 bases between them. The CDR3 region has the DNA TGTGCCTGGAGTTTGGAGGGCAATCAGCCCCAGCATTTT. It codes for CAWSLEGNQPQHF.

The V gene is TRBV7-9, the J gene TRBJ1-1; TRBD1 aligns across 8 bases. The CDR3 consists of 16 residues. V dropped 5 bases and J dropped 1; count of bases not matched to a gene: 9. Germline assignment: CDR1 SEHNR and CDR2 FQNEAQ (reference sequence). The CDR3 coding sequence is TGTGCCAGCAGCCCCGGGACAGGTACACAGAACACTGAAGCTTTCTTT. Translating it yields CASSPGTGTQNTEAFF. The full variable domain, completed using reference TRBV7-9 and TRBJ1-1, is DTGVSQNPRHKITKRGQNVTFRCDPISEHNRLYWYRQTLGQGPEFLTYFQNEAQLEKSRLLSDRFSAERPKGSFSTLEIQRTEQGDSAMYLCASSPGTGTQNTEAFFGQGTRLTVV.

The chain carries TRBV6-6 and TRBJ2-1; TRBD2 matches 11 bases. J gave up 3 bases and V 6 bases, and 4 bases lay outside the gene matches. CDR1 MNHNY and CDR2 SVGAGI come from the germline V gene (reference sequence). The CDR3 length is 15 residues. The chain's CDR3 is CASRSSGGIYNEQFF. CDR3 bases: TGTGCCAGCAGATCTAGCGGGGGGATCTACAATGAGCAGTTCTTC.

This clone was seen a few times. The CDR3 nucleotides are TGTGCCTGGAGTGTTAGGGAATTCAGCGAGCAGTACTTC. Protein product: CAWSVREFSEQYF. The chain links TRBV30 to TRBJ2-7, with D uncertain. Trimming removed 0 bases from V and 6 bases from J, with 12 bases in between. This CDR3 has 13 residues. Per the germline V gene, CDR1 is GTSNPN and CDR2 is SVGIG (reference sequence).

The J gene is TRBJ2-1, the V gene TRBV4-2; 9 nucleotides align to TRBD1. Germline CDR1 and CDR2: LGHNA and YNFKEQ. The ends lost 4 bases at V and 9 bases at J; junction bases unmatched: 10. The CDR3 consists of 15 residues. CDR3 loop: CASSPPDRGRGEQFF. The CDR3, as DNA: TGTGCCAGCAGCCCCCCGGACAGGGGAAGAGGTGAGCAGTTCTTC.

The J gene is TRBJ2-3, the V gene TRBV7-2, with 7 bases lining up with TRBD2. The CDR3 contains 15 residues. Germline V CDR1 and CDR2: SGHTA, FQGNSA. The ends lost 7 bases at V and 6 bases at J; junction bases unmatched: 13. The CDR3 sequence: CASTRASGFPDTQYF. CDR3 DNA: TGTGCCAGCACGCGGGCTAGCGGATTTCCGGATACGCAGTATTTT.

The chain is built from TRBV6-6 and TRBJ2-3; no clear D gene. Trimming took off 5 bases at V and 3 bases at J, with 9 bases between the two ends. CDR1 MNHNY and CDR2 SVGAGI come from the germline V gene (reference sequence). CDR3 size: 13 residues. CDR3 in amino acids: CASSVRSTDTQYF. CDR3 nucleotides: TGTGCCAGCAGTGTGAGATCGACAGATACGCAGTATTTT.

Comment on this clone: At one end, the junction sequence differs from germline, possibly due to a read error. The rearrangement links TRBV7-7 to TRBJ2-1, with D perhaps TRBD2 (5 bases). The length of the CDR3 is 15 residues. Germline CDR1 is SSHAT and CDR2 is FNYEAQ (reference sequence). CDR3 sequence: CASSQSGGDWYEQFF. The DNA of the CDR3 is TGTGCTAGCAGCCAGAGCGGCGGAGATTGGTATGAGCAGTTCTTC.